Below are 17 T cell receptor beta chains sequenced from a single sample in a study of OX40 agonist ivuxolimab in advanced cancers. Profiling relied on immunoSEQ multiplex PCR, and the TCRdb table lists in-frame clones only, not all of them. The sample records around 70,000 clones, roughly 80% being singletons. Specimen: CD4+ or CD8+ T cells sorted from blood, collected in a trial of the OX40 agonist ivuxolimab. These receptors came from an adult with an advanced solid tumor such as melanoma, head and neck, liver or kidney cancer.

As for this clone: This CDR3 is also generated by other DNA sequences in the sample. The chain recombines TRBV6-5 with TRBJ1-1; D gene uncertain. Trimming cost V 2 bases and J 1 base, with 8 bases left between them. The germline CDR1 and CDR2 sequences are MNHEY and SVGAGI. The CDR3 covers 14 residues. Here the CDR3 DNA reads TGTGCCAGCAGTTACGAGGGAGCGAACACTGAAGCTTTCTTT. Protein sequence: CASSYEGANTEAFF.

Here the CDR3 reads CASSLNGAVWYEQYF. CDR3 nucleotides: TGTGCCAGCAGCTTAAATGGGGCTGTTTGGTACGAGCAGTACTTC. The V gene is TRBV7-2, the J gene TRBJ2-7, with TRBD1 as a possible D gene (5 bases). The CDR3 has 15 amino acids. Trimming removed 2 bases at V and 4 bases at J, with 15 bases between. Germline CDR1 reads SGHTA; CDR2 reads FQGNSA.

This clone appeared a few times. V and J are TRBV5-5 and TRBJ1-1; tentative D call: TRBD1 (6 bases). Deletions cut 0 bases from V and 7 bases from J, with 16 bases between. The CDR3 extends over 15 amino acids. Germline CDR1 SGHKS, CDR2 YYEKEE (reference sequence). Written as DNA, the CDR3 is TGTGCCAGCAGCTTGGCCGGTAATGGGGGCGGTGAAGCTTTCTTT. Translated: CASSLAGNGGGEAFF.

V is TRBV5-4 and J is TRBJ2-1; D uncertain. V dropped 1 base and J dropped 0 bases, with 5 bases sitting between them. The length of the CDR3 is 14 residues. Germline-derived CDR1 and CDR2 are SGHNT and YYREEE (reference sequence). CDR3 coding DNA: TGTGCCAGCAGCTTGCCGAGCTCCTACAATGAGCAGTTCTTC. Translating it yields CASSLPSSYNEQFF.

The chain links TRBV9 to TRBJ1-2, with 11 bases matching TRBD1. The J segment lost 3 bases and the V segment lost 3 bases, leaving 4 bases of the junction unmatched. CDR3 length equals 15 residues. Germline CDR1 and CDR2: SGDLS and YYNGEE. CDR3: CASSESGQGDYGYTF. CDR3 in DNA: TGTGCCAGCAGCGAATCGGGACAGGGGGACTATGGCTACACCTTC.

The rearrangement uses TRBV7-9 and TRBJ1-4, with a weak D call TRBD1 (6 bases). Germline-derived CDR1 and CDR2 are SEHNR and FQNEAQ (reference sequence). Trimming left V 5 bases short and J 2 bases short, with 9 bases between. The CDR3 is 14 residues long. This chain's CDR3 is CASSPGATNEKLFF. The CDR3 coding sequence is TGTGCCAGCAGCCCAGGGGCCACTAATGAAAAACTGTTTTTT. The full variable domain, with the rest looked up from reference TRBV7-9 and TRBJ1-4, is DTGVSQNPRHKITKRGQNVTFRCDPISEHNRLYWYRQTLGQGPEFLTYFQNEAQLEKSRLLSDRFSAERPKGSFSTLEIQRTEQGDSAMYLCASSPGATNEKLFFGSGTQLSVL.

The chain uses TRBV7-8 and TRBJ2-1; D might be TRBD1 or TRBD2, each matching 7 bases. The CDR3 length is 16 residues. The V gene lost 5 bases and the J gene lost 6 bases, with 20 bases spanning the gap. Germline V gene lookup returns CDR1 SGHVS and CDR2 FQNEAQ. Written as DNA, the CDR3 is TGTGCCAGCAGCCCAGGGGGAGGGCTAGCGGCCAATGAGCAGTTCTTC. This codes for CASSPGGGLAANEQFF.

Only a few counts were recorded for this clone. The chain is built from TRBV6-6 and TRBJ1-2; TRBD1 aligns across 8 bases. The CDR3 loop spans 13 amino acids. J gave up 4 bases and V 5 bases, and 3 bases lay outside the gene matches. Germline loops: CDR1 MNHNY, CDR2 SVGAGI (reference sequence). In DNA form, the CDR3 reads TGTGCCAGCAGTGCCGACAGGGGCTATGGCTACACCTTC. It is translated as CASSADRGYGYTF.

This clone was counted only a few times. The chain uses TRBV6-1 and TRBJ2-3; D is possibly TRBD1 or TRBD2 (5 bases each). Germline values: CDR1 MNHNS, CDR2 SASEGT. V shed 7 bases and J shed 3 bases, with 14 bases lying between them. This CDR3 spans 14 amino acids. CDR3: CASTLGGDTDTQYF. CDR3 nucleotides: TGTGCCAGCACCCTTGGGGGAGATACAGATACGCAGTATTTT.

This clone appeared a few times. The rearrangement uses TRBV5-4 and TRBJ1-1, with a tentative D call TRBD1 (5 bases). There are 15 residues in the CDR3. The germline V and J ends were trimmed by 3 bases and 3 bases, with 15 bases remaining between them. Germline assignment: CDR1 SGHNT and CDR2 YYREEE (reference sequence). The CDR3: CASSSWIGVHTEAFF. CDR3 nucleotides: TGTGCCAGCAGCTCCTGGATAGGGGTGCACACTGAAGCTTTCTTT.

The chain uses TRBV7-8 and TRBJ2-6; 7 bases align to TRBD1. The CDR3 spans 15 residues. CDR1 is SGHVS and CDR2 is FQNEAQ in the germline V gene. Unmatched junction bases numbered 11, after V lost 4 bases and J lost 11 bases. The CDR3 spells CASSYTTGSFYVLTF. As DNA, the CDR3 is TGTGCCAGCAGCTATACGACAGGGTCATTTTACGTCCTGACTTTC.

This clone was detected once. V gene TRBV4-2 combines with J gene TRBJ2-6, with no clear D. This CDR3 contains 16 residues. From germline, CDR1 is LGHNA and CDR2 YNFKEQ. V lost 0 bases and J 1 base, leaving 7 bases between the germline ends. The CDR3 region has the DNA TGTGCCAGCAGCCAAGAAAAGGATTCTGGGGCCAACGTCCTGACTTTC. This translates into CASSQEKDSGANVLTF.

This chain connects TRBV5-1 to TRBJ1-1; no clear D gene. The germline gives CDR1 SGHRS, CDR2 YFSETQ. This CDR3 contains 13 residues. V was trimmed by 2 bases and J by 3 bases, leaving 8 bases between them. DNA for the CDR3: TGCGCCAGCAGCTTTCACCGGGACACTGAAGCTTTCTTT. Its translation: CASSFHRDTEAFF. Supplemented by reference TRBV5-1 and TRBJ1-1, the full variable domain reads KAGVTQTPRYLIKTRGQQVTLSCSPISGHRSVSWYQQTPGQGLQFLFEYFSETQRNKGNFPGRFSGRQFSNSRSEMNVSTLELGDSALYLCASSFHRDTEAFFGQGTRLTVV.

V and J are TRBV11-2 and TRBJ1-1; 7 nucleotides match TRBD1. Per germline, CDR1 SGHAT and CDR2 FQNNGV. This CDR3 region has 16 residues. J was trimmed by 1 base and V by 1 base; bases with no gene match: 6. The CDR3 coding sequence is TGTGCCAGCAGCTTAGGGTCCGGGGACAGGAACACTGAAGCTTTCTTT. Its translation: CASSLGSGDRNTEAFF.

The CDR3 loop reads CASSWRDRGSEAFF. The CDR3 region has the DNA TGTGCCAGCAGCTGGAGGGACAGGGGGTCTGAAGCTTTCTTT. The chain joins TRBV5-4 to TRBJ1-1; 11 bases align to TRBD1. CDR1 and CDR2 from the germline V gene are SGHNT and YYREEE (reference sequence). Losses at the gene ends were 3 bases for V and 6 bases for J; bases not matched to a gene: 4. This CDR3 is built from 14 residues.

V gene TRBV7-6 combines with J gene TRBJ2-1; D may be TRBD1 or TRBD2 (6 bases each). The CDR3 contains 16 residues. Trimming removed 5 bases at V and 4 bases at J, with 18 bases between. The germline V gene has CDR1 SGHVS and CDR2 FNYEAQ. CDR3 sequence reads: CASSPDLRGVYNEQFF. CDR3 in DNA: TGTGCCAGCAGCCCGGACCTAAGGGGGGTATACAATGAGCAGTTCTTC.

This rearrangement joins TRBV19 to TRBJ1-2; D gene uncertain. Per the germline V gene, CDR1 is LNHDA and CDR2 is SQIVND (reference sequence). V lost 3 bases and J lost 8, with 19 bases in between. CDR3 length equals 15 residues. DNA of the CDR3: TGTGCCAGTAGTATCGGTTTAACCTATACGGGGGGCTACACCTTC. Amino acid sequence: CASSIGLTYTGGYTF.